These T cell receptor beta chains were read from a single sample in a study of CXCR3 chemokines and chemotherapy response in bladder cancer. Via MiXCR, TCRdb re-called the PCR reads, giving one row per CDR3 protein. The table lists approximately 10,000 distinct CDR3 sequences, 23% of them singletons. Sample collection was performed from a patient whose treatment included neoadjuvant chemotherapy. Receptor source: a human donor with bladder cancer that did not respond to neoadjuvant chemotherapy. Both conserved end residues are part of each CDR3. Fields, in order: V gene, CDR3 protein.

v_gene: TRBV6-5; CDR3aa: CASSRAFDNQPQHF
v_gene: TRBV7-2; CDR3aa: CASSLVFSGAYYGYTF
v_gene: TRBV7-2; CDR3aa: CASSLGLSGNTIYF
v_gene: TRBV4-3; CDR3aa: CASSQLRGWSQHF
v_gene: TRBV19; CDR3aa: CASSPGGGNTEAFF
v_gene: TRBV6-2/TRBV6-3; CDR3aa: CASSYWNQPQHF
v_gene: TRBV2; CDR3aa: CASSEQNGDEQYF
v_gene: TRBV19; CDR3aa: CASSRRGLSSGNTIYF
v_gene: TRBV2; CDR3aa: CASSVGVGSEKLFF
v_gene: TRBV29-1; CDR3aa: CSVKGQGDNYGYTF
v_gene: TRBV5-5; CDR3aa: CASSFGFASGANVLTF
v_gene: TRBV14; CDR3aa: CASSLTGTAHTEAFF
v_gene: TRBV12-3/TRBV12-4; CDR3aa: CASTFYNEQFF
v_gene: TRBV20-1; CDR3aa: CSARDRLVGNEQFF
v_gene: TRBV27; CDR3aa: CASSRYPLLATDTQYF